This T cell receptor beta chain was recovered during a study of T cell responses to AZD1222 COVID-19 vaccine. Details on this clone: As yet, its antigen is unknown.

Per germline, CDR1 SNHLY and CDR2 FYNNEI. With 6 bases clipped from V and 3 bases from J, the junction kept 6 bases outside the gene matches. The CDR3 loop spans 15 amino acids. The method was immunoSEQ multiplex PCR; TCRdb's version includes in-frame clones alone and lacks a portion of them. The data contain 150,000 to 200,000 clones, 90% of them singletons. Study-level results: At baseline, just a handful of AZD1222 recipients tested seropositive. In all cases, repertoires were sampled only after the peak T cell response. Clonal diversity was possibly underestimated, and white British individuals and females predominated among donors. CD4 TCRs associated with vaccination spanned spike, dominating at 160-218 and 743-854.

Sequencing used peripheral blood, obtained on day 0 of AZD1222 vaccination. The receptor comes from an adult in good health. This chain uses TRBV2 with TRBJ2-3, with 10 bases fitting TRBD1. For the CDR3, the DNA is TGTGCCAGCAGAGGACAGGGGGTCGAAACAGATACGCAGTATTTT. Its translation is CASRGQGVETDTQYF.